This entry describes one T cell receptor (beta chain). V lost 0 bases, J lost 4 bases, and 9 bases lay in between. CDR1 is PRHDT, CDR2 FYEKMQ, per germline (reference sequence). The CDR3 has 14 amino acids. Measured with immunoSEQ multiplex PCR; TCRdb has only the in-frame clones, and not every one. The sample includes roughly 320,000 clones, around 85% of them seen just once. This sample was included in a study of Ad26.COV2.S vaccination and SARS-CoV-2 variants. Treatment meaning: around 19 received Ad26.COV2.S at low or high dose, single or two shots; 5 received placebo; per-sample allocation not given. It was on day 63 after the first vaccine or placebo injection that samples were taken.

The origin of this receptor is a person aged 18-60 years who received the Ad26.COV2.S COVID-19 vaccine or a placebo. This chain links TRBV13 with TRBJ1-2; D remains unclear. The source material was peripheral blood, sampled in a trial of Ad26.COV2.S vaccine versus placebo. In DNA, the CDR3 is TGTGCCAGCAGCTTAGGCAGGCAGCGCTATGGCTACACCTTC. Translating gives CASSLGRQRYGYTF.